This T cell receptor (beta chain) appears in the sequencing data of a study of T cell repertoires in cytomegalovirus infection (dated by TCRdb to between 2017 and 2020). General notes on the study: The peptide stimulations were aimed at well-studied HLA-B-restricted epitopes as well as recently identified HLA-C-restricted CMV epitopes, whose presentation resists viral immunomodulation. Donor HLA type was relevant to the analysis, as public TCR beta signatures indicated carriage of CMV infection together with the matching HLA type.

Sequencing relied on an Illumina HiSeq 1500. The public reads were quality trimmed at Q25 with fastp and then assembled into clones with MiXCR by TCRdb, keeping productive beta chains. One record per CDR3 amino acid sequence lists the most common genes and DNA. For this sample there are 600,000 to 700,000 distinct CDR3 sequences; around a third appear just once. Together, the top ten hold 15% to 20% of the sample. With respect to this clonotype: Its cognate antigen has yet to be identified. Per-nucleotide qualities are absent, and no much larger clonotype sits a single base away.

The sample's treatment or condition label, in plain terms: in vitro stimulation with specific CMV peptide epitopes to enrich CMV-specific T cells. The CDR3 spans 15 residues, from the cysteine through the phenylalanine. CDR3 DNA only is kept here, 45 bases in frame from base 1. The germline V gene yields MDHEN for CDR1 and SYDVKM for CDR2. Deletion took 5 bases off V and 2 bases off J, with a span of 14 bases between the germline ends. Results and caveats for the whole study, not just this receptor: The ex vivo response was dominated by HLA-C-restricted CMV-specific TCR beta clonotypes, and the single most frequent clonotype in two of eight donors was supplied by these HLA-C-restricted clonotypes. Cumulative frequency of public TCR beta family members discriminated carriers of CMV infection plus the relevant HLA type in this cohort and an independent approximately 370-donor cohort.

The specimen comprised cultured PBMCs, sampled from culture after CMV antigen stimulation. This clonotype originated in a human donor in good health (CMV status not recorded). Some clones in this sample may be carry-over from other donors' samples. The chain was built from TRBV28 and TRBJ2-3; a confident D gene designation cannot be given. CDR3 loop: CASSGRGRNTDTQYF. The nucleotides read TGTGCCAGCAGTGGCCGCGGAAGGAACACAGATACGCAGTATTTT.